The sequence of this TCR beta chain was determined in a study of T-cell reconstitution after alpha-beta-depleted transplantation in children. The germline V gene encodes CDR1 SGHRS and CDR2 YFSETQ. The CDR3 covers 16 residues. The junction had 6 bases not matched to a gene; V was cut back by 3 bases and J by 6 bases. It was with unique molecular identifiers that the TCRbeta library was prepared. TCRdb reanalysed the PCR reads using MiXCR and keeps one entry per CDR3 protein. The table lists more than 450,000 distinct CDR3 sequences, approximately 16% of them singletons, with 2.5% to 3.5% in the top ten.

This clonotype originated in a human donor who donated a stem cell graft to a child with acute lymphoblastic leukemia. The chain has TRBV5-1 and TRBJ2-2; 12 bases line up with TRBD2. The material sequenced was PBMCs from the stem cell graft donor, taken from the stem cell graft. CDR3 sequence: CASSSTSGSAPGELFF. The CDR3, as DNA: TGCGCCAGCAGCTCGACTAGCGGGAGTGCCCCCGGGGAGCTGTTTTTT.